The sample holds a few counts of the clone carrying this TCR beta chain. Its cognate antigen is unknown. The CDR3 is 14 residues long. Trimming removed 3 bases from V and 7 bases from J; junction bases left unmatched: 7. CDR1 SGHRS and CDR2 YFSETQ come from the germline V gene. Incorporated into the TCR beta cDNA libraries were unique molecular identifiers, which served to reduce PCR and sequencing biases. Input amounts of 1 to 10 million T cells were used. These gave 500,000 or so cDNA molecules, so each molecule approximated one T cell. TCRdb analysed the PCR reads with MiXCR anew, one entry per CDR3 protein. The sample shows hundreds of thousands of distinct CDR3 sequences, around 27% of them seen only once. This sample stems from a study of post-analysis software for immune sequencing data. General observations from the study: Among roughly 5 TRBV segments more frequent in patients than controls were TRBV5-6, TRBV5-1 and TRBV20-1.

The genes are TRBV5-1 and TRBJ2-4; 7 nucleotides line up with TRBD1. The clonotype originates from a girl aged 5-17 years with multiple sclerosis. Input material: blood. CDR3: CASSSPTGQNIQYF. The DNA of the CDR3 is TGCGCCAGCAGCTCCCCTACGGGACAGAACATTCAGTACTTC.